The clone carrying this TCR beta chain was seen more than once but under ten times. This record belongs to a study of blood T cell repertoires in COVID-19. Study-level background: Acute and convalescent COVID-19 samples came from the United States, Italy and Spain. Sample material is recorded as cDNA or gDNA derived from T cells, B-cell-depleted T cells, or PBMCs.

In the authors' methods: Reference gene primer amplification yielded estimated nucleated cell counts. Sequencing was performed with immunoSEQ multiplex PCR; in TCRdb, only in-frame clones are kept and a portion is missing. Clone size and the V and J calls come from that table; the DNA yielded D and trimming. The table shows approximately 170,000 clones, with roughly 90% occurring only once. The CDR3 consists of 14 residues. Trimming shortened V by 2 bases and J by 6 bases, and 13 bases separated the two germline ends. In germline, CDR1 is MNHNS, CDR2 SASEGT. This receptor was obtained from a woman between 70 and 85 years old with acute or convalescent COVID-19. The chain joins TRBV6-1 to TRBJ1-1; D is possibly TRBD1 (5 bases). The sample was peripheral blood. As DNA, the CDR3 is TGTGCCAGCAGTGAATTATTTCGACAGTCTGAAGCTTTCTTT. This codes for CASSELFRQSEAFF.